This is a list of T cell receptor beta chains from one sample in a study of vaccination and CD4 T cells after COVID-19. These TCRs' antigens remain unknown. One entry per CDR3 protein, called by TCRdb with MiXCR from the PCR reads. The sample holds 6,500 to 9,000 distinct CDR3 sequences, 50% to 70% seen once. Sequenced material: CD4+ T cells from blood, cultured in vitro. The receptors here all came from a human donor who had recovered from COVID-19. Both conserved end residues are part of each CDR3. Each record gives: clone size, V gene, CDR3 length, D gene, J gene, CDR3 protein, CDR3 DNA. D genes are given only for firm matches. The listing skips clone size in some rows; elsewhere it reads once, few, many or a size class.

clone size: -
V gene: TRBV15
CDR3 length: 15
D gene: -
J gene: TRBJ1-1
CDR3 protein: CATSSDAGDGLGAFF
CDR3 DNA: TGTGCCACCAGCAGTGATGCTGGGGACGGGCTCGGGGCTTTCTTT

clone size: -
V gene: TRBV19
CDR3 length: 15
D gene: -
J gene: TRBJ1-2
CDR3 protein: CASSIAGRISYGYTF
CDR3 DNA: TGTGCCAGTAGTATAGCGGGCAGGATTTCCTATGGCTACACCTTC

clone size: few
V gene: TRBV27
CDR3 length: 13
D gene: TRBD1
J gene: TRBJ1-2
CDR3 protein: CASSVGQGHGYTF
CDR3 DNA: TGTGCCAGCAGCGTAGGACAGGGTCATGGCTACACCTTC

clone size: -
V gene: TRBV6-1
CDR3 length: 14
D gene: -
J gene: TRBJ1-6
CDR3 protein: CASSTKTGGTPLHF
CDR3 DNA: TGTGCCAGCAGTACCAAGACGGGAGGTACACCCCTCCACTTT

clone size: -
V gene: TRBV7-9
CDR3 length: 15
D gene: TRBD1
J gene: TRBJ1-3
CDR3 protein: CASSSSWDRGNTIYF
CDR3 DNA: TGTGCCAGCAGCTCATCCTGGGACAGAGGAAACACCATATATTTT

clone size: once
V gene: TRBV20-1
CDR3 length: 13
D gene: -
J gene: TRBJ1-6
CDR3 protein: CSARDPGNSPLHF
CDR3 DNA: TGCAGTGCTAGAGATCCTGGTAATTCACCCCTCCACTTT

clone size: -
V gene: TRBV6-1
CDR3 length: 15
D gene: TRBD1
J gene: TRBJ2-7
CDR3 protein: CASSVSGTDVYEQYF
CDR3 DNA: TGTGCCAGCAGTGTGAGTGGGACAGACGTCTACGAGCAGTACTTC

clone size: -
V gene: TRBV6-1
CDR3 length: 15
D gene: -
J gene: TRBJ1-2
CDR3 protein: CASSELVTANYGYTF
CDR3 DNA: TGTGCCAGCAGTGAATTAGTTACAGCTAACTATGGCTACACCTTC

clone size: once
V gene: TRBV5-4
CDR3 length: 17
D gene: -
J gene: TRBJ1-6
CDR3 protein: CASSNDLQAVEDRPLHF
CDR3 DNA: TGTGCCAGCAGTAATGATCTACAGGCCGTGGAGGATAGGCCCCTCCACTTT

clone size: -
V gene: TRBV20-1
CDR3 length: 15
D gene: TRBD2
J gene: TRBJ2-2
CDR3 protein: CSATISSGYTGELFF
CDR3 DNA: TGCAGTGCTACTATTTCTAGCGGATACACCGGGGAGCTGTTTTTT

clone size: -
V gene: TRBV20-1
CDR3 length: 16
D gene: TRBD2
J gene: TRBJ2-3
CDR3 protein: CSARPFLRGEGDTQYF
CDR3 DNA: TGCAGTGCTAGACCCTTTTTGCGGGGGGAAGGAGATACGCAGTATTTT

clone size: -
V gene: TRBV30
CDR3 length: 13
D gene: -
J gene: TRBJ1-2
CDR3 protein: CAWSVRLGIGYTF
CDR3 DNA: TGTGCCTGGAGTGTGAGGTTAGGGATTGGCTACACCTTC

clone size: -
V gene: TRBV5-4
CDR3 length: 14
D gene: -
J gene: TRBJ2-3
CDR3 protein: CASSLVGTTDTQYF
CDR3 DNA: TGTGCCAGCAGCTTGGTAGGGACCACAGATACGCAGTATTTT

clone size: -
V gene: TRBV7-2
CDR3 length: 14
D gene: -
J gene: TRBJ2-1
CDR3 protein: CASSLAAGADEQFF
CDR3 DNA: TGTGCCAGCAGCTTAGCCGCAGGGGCCGATGAGCAGTTCTTC

clone size: few
V gene: TRBV6-1
CDR3 length: 13
D gene: -
J gene: TRBJ1-1
CDR3 protein: CASMAGAHTEAFF
CDR3 DNA: TGTGCCTCCATGGCGGGGGCGCACACTGAAGCTTTCTTT

clone size: -
V gene: TRBV18
CDR3 length: 15
D gene: TRBD2
J gene: TRBJ2-1
CDR3 protein: CASSPGLAGYNEQFF
CDR3 DNA: TGTGCCAGCTCACCAGGACTAGCGGGTTACAATGAGCAGTTCTTC

clone size: -
V gene: TRBV7-6
CDR3 length: 14
D gene: TRBD1
J gene: TRBJ2-2
CDR3 protein: CATSRDSYTGELFF
CDR3 DNA: TGTGCCACGTCCCGGGACAGTTACACCGGGGAGCTGTTTTTT

clone size: few
V gene: TRBV10-3
CDR3 length: 12
D gene: -
J gene: TRBJ1-5
CDR3 protein: CAISAGDQPQHF
CDR3 DNA: TGTGCCATCAGTGCCGGGGACCAGCCCCAGCATTTT

clone size: -
V gene: TRBV11-2
CDR3 length: 15
D gene: -
J gene: TRBJ2-7
CDR3 protein: CASSLDGGFSYEQYF
CDR3 DNA: TGTGCCAGCAGCTTAGATGGCGGCTTCTCCTACGAGCAGTACTTC

clone size: few
V gene: TRBV20-1
CDR3 length: 14
D gene: -
J gene: TRBJ1-2
CDR3 protein: CSMLRANSNYGYTF
CDR3 DNA: TGCAGTATGCTGCGGGCAAATTCTAACTATGGCTACACCTTC

clone size: few
V gene: TRBV15
CDR3 length: 13
D gene: -
J gene: TRBJ1-6
CDR3 protein: CATSRDPNSPLHF
CDR3 DNA: TGTGCCACCAGCAGAGATCCGAATTCACCCCTCCACTTT

clone size: -
V gene: TRBV11-2
CDR3 length: 17
D gene: TRBD2
J gene: TRBJ2-5
CDR3 protein: CASSYYTLAGGAETQYF
CDR3 DNA: TGTGCCAGCAGCTACTACACCCTAGCGGGAGGGGCAGAGACCCAGTACTTC

clone size: -
V gene: TRBV12-3/TRBV12-4
CDR3 length: 12
D gene: -
J gene: TRBJ2-2
CDR3 protein: CASTQNTGELFF
CDR3 DNA: TGTGCCAGCACCCAGAACACCGGGGAGCTGTTTTTT

clone size: -
V gene: TRBV27
CDR3 length: 15
D gene: -
J gene: TRBJ1-5
CDR3 protein: CASSLGLGANQPQHF
CDR3 DNA: TGTGCCAGCAGTTTAGGTTTGGGTGCTAACCAGCCCCAGCATTTT

clone size: once
V gene: TRBV6-1
CDR3 length: 13
D gene: -
J gene: TRBJ1-1
CDR3 protein: CASSIYSIAEAFF
CDR3 DNA: TGTGCCAGCAGTATATACAGCATTGCTGAAGCTTTCTTT

clone size: -
V gene: TRBV7-2
CDR3 length: 14
D gene: -
J gene: TRBJ1-2
CDR3 protein: CASSLEPGLYGYTF
CDR3 DNA: TGTGCCAGCAGCTTAGAGCCGGGCCTCTATGGCTACACCTTC